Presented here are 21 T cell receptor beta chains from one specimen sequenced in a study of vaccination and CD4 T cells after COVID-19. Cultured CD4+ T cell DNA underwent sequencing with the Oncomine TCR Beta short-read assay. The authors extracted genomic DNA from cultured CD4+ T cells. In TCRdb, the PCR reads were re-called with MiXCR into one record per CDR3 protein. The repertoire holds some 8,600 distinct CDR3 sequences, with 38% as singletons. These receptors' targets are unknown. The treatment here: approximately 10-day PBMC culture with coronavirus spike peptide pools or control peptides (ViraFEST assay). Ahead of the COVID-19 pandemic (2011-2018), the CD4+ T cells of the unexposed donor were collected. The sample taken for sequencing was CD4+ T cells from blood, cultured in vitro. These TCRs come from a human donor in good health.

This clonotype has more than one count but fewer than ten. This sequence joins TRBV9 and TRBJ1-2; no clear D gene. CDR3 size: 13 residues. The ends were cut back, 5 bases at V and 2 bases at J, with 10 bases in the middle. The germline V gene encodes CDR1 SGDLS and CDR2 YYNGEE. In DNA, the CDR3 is TGTGCCAGCAGTCCCGGGAGGAACTATGGCTACACCTTC. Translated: CASSPGRNYGYTF.

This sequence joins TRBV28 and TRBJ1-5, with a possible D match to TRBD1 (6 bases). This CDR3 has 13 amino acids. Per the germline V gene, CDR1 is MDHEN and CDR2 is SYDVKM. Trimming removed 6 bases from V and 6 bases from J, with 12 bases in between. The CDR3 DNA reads TGTGCCAGCAGCTCAGGGGCGGGTCAGCCCCAGCATTTT. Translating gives CASSSGAGQPQHF. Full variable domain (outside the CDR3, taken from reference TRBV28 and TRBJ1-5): DVKVTQSSRYLVKRTGEKVFLECVQDMDHENMFWYRQDPGLGLRLIYFSYDVKMKEKGDIPEGYSVSREKKERFSLILESASTNQTSMYLCASSSGAGQPQHFGDGTRLSIL.

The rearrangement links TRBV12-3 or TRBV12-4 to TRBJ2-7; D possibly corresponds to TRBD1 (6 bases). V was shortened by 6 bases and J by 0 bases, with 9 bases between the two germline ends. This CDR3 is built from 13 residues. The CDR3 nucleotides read TGTGCCAGCAGACGGGGACACTCCTACGAGCAGTACTTC. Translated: CASRRGHSYEQYF.

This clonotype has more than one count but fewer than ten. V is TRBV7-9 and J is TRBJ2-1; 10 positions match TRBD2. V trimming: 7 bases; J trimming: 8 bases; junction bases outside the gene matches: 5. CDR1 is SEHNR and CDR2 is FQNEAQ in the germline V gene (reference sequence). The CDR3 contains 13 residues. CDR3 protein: CASILAGVDEQFF. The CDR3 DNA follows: TGTGCCAGCATCCTAGCGGGGGTCGATGAGCAGTTCTTC.

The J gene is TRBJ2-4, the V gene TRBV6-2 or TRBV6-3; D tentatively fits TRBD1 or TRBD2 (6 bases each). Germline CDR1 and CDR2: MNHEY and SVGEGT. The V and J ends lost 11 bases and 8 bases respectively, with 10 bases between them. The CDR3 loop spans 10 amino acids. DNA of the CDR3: TGTGCCGGGGGGCGGGACATTCAGTACTTC. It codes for CAGGRDIQYF.

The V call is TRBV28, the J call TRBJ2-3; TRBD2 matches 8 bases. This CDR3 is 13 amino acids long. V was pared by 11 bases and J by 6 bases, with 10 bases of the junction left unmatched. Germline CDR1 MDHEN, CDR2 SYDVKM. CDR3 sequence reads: CALGGAWGDTQYF. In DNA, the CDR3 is TGTGCCCTCGGGGGGGCTTGGGGGGATACGCAGTATTTT.

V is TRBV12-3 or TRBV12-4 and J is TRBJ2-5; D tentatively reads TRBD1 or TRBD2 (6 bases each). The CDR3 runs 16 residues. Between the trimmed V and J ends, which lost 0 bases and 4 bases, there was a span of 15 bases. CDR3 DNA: TGTGCCAGCAGTTTAGCGAGGGGGGCAATCGGAGAGACCCAGTACTTC. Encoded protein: CASSLARGAIGETQYF.

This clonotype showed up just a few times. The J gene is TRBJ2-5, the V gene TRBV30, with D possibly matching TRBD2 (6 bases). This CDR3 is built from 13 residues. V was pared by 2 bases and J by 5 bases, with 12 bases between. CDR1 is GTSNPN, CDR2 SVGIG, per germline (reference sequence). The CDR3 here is CAWSPPGEETQYF. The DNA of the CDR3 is TGTGCCTGGAGTCCTCCGGGAGAGGAGACCCAGTACTTC. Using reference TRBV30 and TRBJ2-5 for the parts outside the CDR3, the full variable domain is SQTIHQWPATLVQPVGSPLSLECTVEGTSNPNLYWYRQAAGRGLQLLFYSVGIGQISSEVPQNLSASRPQDRQFILSSKKLLLSDSGFYLCAWSPPGEETQYFGPGTRLLVL.

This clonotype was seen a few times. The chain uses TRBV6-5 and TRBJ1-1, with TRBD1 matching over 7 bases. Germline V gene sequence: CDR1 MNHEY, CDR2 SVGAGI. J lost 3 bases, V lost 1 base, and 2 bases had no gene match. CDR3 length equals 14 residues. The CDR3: CASSYWTGDTEAFF. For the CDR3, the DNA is TGTGCCAGCAGTTACTGGACAGGAGACACTGAAGCTTTCTTT.

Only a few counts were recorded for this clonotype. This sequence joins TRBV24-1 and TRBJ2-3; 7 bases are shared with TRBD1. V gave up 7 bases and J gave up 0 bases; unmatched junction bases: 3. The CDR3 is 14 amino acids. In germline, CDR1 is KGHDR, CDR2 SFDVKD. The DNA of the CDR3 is TGTGCCACCAGCGGGACAGAGAGCACAGATACGCAGTATTTT. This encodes CATSGTESTDTQYF.

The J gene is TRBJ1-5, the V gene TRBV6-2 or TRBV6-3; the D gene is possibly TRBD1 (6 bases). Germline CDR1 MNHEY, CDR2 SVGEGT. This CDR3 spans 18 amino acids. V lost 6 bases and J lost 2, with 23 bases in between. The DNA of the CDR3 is TGTGCCAGCAGCGAAGACAGGTCAATACGGCGGGGCAATCAGCCCCAGCATTTT. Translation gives CASSEDRSIRRGNQPQHF.

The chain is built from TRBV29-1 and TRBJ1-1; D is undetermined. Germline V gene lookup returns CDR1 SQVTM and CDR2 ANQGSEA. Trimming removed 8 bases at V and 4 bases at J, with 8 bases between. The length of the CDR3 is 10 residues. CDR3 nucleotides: TGCAGCACCGCTTTCACTGAAGCTTTCTTT. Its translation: CSTAFTEAFF.

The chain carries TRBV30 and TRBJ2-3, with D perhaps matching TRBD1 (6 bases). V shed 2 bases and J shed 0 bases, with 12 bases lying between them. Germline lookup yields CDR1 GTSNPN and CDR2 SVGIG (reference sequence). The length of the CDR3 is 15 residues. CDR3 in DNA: TGTGCCTGGAGTTCTCTGGGGGCTAGCACAGATACGCAGTATTTT. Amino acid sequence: CAWSSLGASTDTQYF.

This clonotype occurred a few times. CDR3 protein: CASSYRRGDYEQYF. CDR3 sequence (DNA): TGTGCCAGCAGTTACCGCAGGGGGGACTACGAGCAGTACTTC. J is TRBJ2-7 and V is TRBV6-2 or TRBV6-3, with a weak D call TRBD1 (7 bases). The V gene's germline CDR1 is MNHEY and CDR2 SVGEGT. The V end lost 2 bases, the J end lost 3 bases, and 11 bases lay between the germline ends. This CDR3 spans 14 amino acids.

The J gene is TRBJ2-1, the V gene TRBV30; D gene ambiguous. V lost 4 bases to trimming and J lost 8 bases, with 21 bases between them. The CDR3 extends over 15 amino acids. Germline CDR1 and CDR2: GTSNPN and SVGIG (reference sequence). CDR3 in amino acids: CAWKVRVTPSHEQFF. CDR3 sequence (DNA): TGTGCCTGGAAGGTTCGGGTTACCCCTTCCCATGAGCAGTTCTTC.

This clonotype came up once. The CDR3 nucleotides are TGTGCCAGTAGTGTAGCGGGGTCGTTCACAGATACGCAGTATTTT. It codes for CASSVAGSFTDTQYF. This chain links TRBV19 with TRBJ2-3, with 8 bases fitting TRBD2. Trimming at V came to 5 bases and at J to 2 bases, leaving 6 bases not matched to a gene. The V gene's germline CDR1 is LNHDA and CDR2 SQIVND (reference sequence). This CDR3 region has 15 residues.

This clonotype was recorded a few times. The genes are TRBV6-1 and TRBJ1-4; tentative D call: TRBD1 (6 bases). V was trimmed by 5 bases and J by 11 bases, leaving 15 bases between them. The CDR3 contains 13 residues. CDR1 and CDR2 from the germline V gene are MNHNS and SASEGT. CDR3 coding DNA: TGTGCCAGCAGTCCACAGTGGGGGGCGAAACTGTTTTTT. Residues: CASSPQWGAKLFF.

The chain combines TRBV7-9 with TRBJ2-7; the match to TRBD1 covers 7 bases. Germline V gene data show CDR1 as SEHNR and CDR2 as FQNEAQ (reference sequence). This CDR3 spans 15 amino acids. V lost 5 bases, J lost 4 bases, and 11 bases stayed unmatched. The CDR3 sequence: CASSPEGADQYEQYF. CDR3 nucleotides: TGTGCCAGCAGCCCCGAGGGGGCAGATCAATACGAGCAGTACTTC.

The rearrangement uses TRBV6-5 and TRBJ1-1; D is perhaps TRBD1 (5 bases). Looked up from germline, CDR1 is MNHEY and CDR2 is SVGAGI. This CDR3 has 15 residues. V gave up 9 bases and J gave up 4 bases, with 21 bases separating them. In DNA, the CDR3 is TGTGCCAGTCGTTCCTCTAGTACAGGTACCACTGAAGCTTTCTTT. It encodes CASRSSSTGTTEAFF.

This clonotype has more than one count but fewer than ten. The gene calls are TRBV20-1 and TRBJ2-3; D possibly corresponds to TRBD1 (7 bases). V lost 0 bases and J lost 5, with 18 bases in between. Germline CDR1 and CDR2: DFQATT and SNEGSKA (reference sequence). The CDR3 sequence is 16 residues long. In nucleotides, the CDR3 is TGCAGTGCTAGAGATCCTTTGTCAGGGGGAGGAGATACGCAGTATTTT. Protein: CSARDPLSGGGDTQYF.

Here the CDR3 reads CSARLGAISYEQYF. CDR3 coding DNA: TGCAGTGCTAGACTTGGGGCTATCTCCTACGAGCAGTACTTC. This chain joins TRBV20-1 and TRBJ2-7, with D possibly TRBD1 on 5 matching bases. The germline V gene encodes CDR1 DFQATT and CDR2 SNEGSKA (reference sequence). The length of the CDR3 is 14 residues. The V end was cut by 2 bases, the J end by 0 bases, with 11 bases between.